The clone carrying this T cell receptor (beta chain) was seen a few times. What it binds is not known. Amplification used 60 Vbeta primers and 13 Jbeta primers. Some clones are missing from TCRdb's copy, which holds only in-frame ones; the method was immunoSEQ multiplex PCR. The table lists under 200,000 clones, about 75% of them singletons, with around 8% in the top ten. The donors were healthy bone marrow donors. The data stem from a study of cytomegalovirus exposure and HLA in healthy donors. General study points: Confirmation was obtained in vitro that a few CMV-associated chains are specific for CMV antigens. Some V segments, TRBV6-2 and TRBV6-3 among them, were indistinguishable and were therefore excluded. TCR beta chains numbering some 160 were designated cytomegalovirus-associated.

Germline V lookup: CDR1 SGHTS, CDR2 YDEGEE. Between the trimmed V and J ends, which lost 3 bases and 1 base, there was a span of 13 bases. This CDR3 has 15 residues. The sequenced sample consisted of PBMCs. This chain uses TRBV5-8 with TRBJ1-1, with D tentatively TRBD1 (6 bases). The TCR originated in a woman in her forties in good health and CMV-seropositive. The CDR3 sequence is CASSSNGQKNTEAFF. The DNA for the CDR3 is TGTGCCAGCAGCTCCAACGGACAGAAGAACACTGAAGCTTTCTTT.